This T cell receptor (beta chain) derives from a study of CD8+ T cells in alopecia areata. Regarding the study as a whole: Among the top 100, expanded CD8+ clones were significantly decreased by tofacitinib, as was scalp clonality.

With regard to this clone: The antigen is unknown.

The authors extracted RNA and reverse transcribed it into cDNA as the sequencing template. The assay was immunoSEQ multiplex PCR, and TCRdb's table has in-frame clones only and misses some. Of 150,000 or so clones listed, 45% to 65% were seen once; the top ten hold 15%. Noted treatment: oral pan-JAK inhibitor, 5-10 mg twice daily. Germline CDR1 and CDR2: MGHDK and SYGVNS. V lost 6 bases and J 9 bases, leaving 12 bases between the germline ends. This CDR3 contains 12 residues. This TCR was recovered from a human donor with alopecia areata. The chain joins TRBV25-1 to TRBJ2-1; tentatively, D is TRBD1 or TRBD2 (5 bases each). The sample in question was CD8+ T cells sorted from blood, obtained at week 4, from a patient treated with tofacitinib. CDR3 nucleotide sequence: TGTGCCAGCAGCCAGGGCCGGGGTGAGCAGTTCTTC. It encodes CASSQGRGEQFF.